One sample yielded the 20 T cell receptor beta chains listed below, sequenced in a study of cytomegalovirus exposure and HLA in healthy donors. 60 Vbeta and 13 Jbeta primers were used in PCR. Libraries were prepared by immunoSEQ multiplex PCR; TCRdb keeps only in-frame clonotypes and omits some of them. This sample has tens of thousands of clones, with roughly three quarters found just once. The sample taken for sequencing was PBMCs. Source of these receptors: a male donor in good health and CMV-seronegative.

V usage is TRBV4-1 and J usage is TRBJ2-7, with D perhaps matching TRBD1 (5 bases). The germline V gene encodes CDR1 MGHRA and CDR2 YSYEKL. The CDR3 consists of 15 residues. V was cut by 6 bases and J by 0 bases, with 15 bases left in between. This CDR3 is CASSKGQGTSYEQYF. CDR3 in DNA: TGCGCCAGCAGTAAAGGACAAGGAACCTCCTACGAGCAGTACTTC.

The chain employs TRBV5-6 and TRBJ2-7, with 10 bases aligning to TRBD1. CDR3 length: 16 amino acids. V lost 4 bases, J lost 5 bases, and 12 bases stayed unmatched. Germline V CDR1 and CDR2: SGHDT, YYEEEE. DNA of the CDR3: TGTGCCAGCAGCCCTGTGGGGACAGGGGAATTCCACGAGCAGTACTTC. It is translated as CASSPVGTGEFHEQYF.

The chain is built from TRBV2 and TRBJ2-7; D remains ambiguous. Trimming cost V 5 bases and J 4 bases, with 9 bases left between them. Germline CDR1 and CDR2: SNHLY and FYNNEI. This CDR3 contains 12 residues. CDR3 amino acids: CASSYQVYEQYF. As DNA, the CDR3 is TGTGCCAGCAGTTATCAGGTTTACGAGCAGTACTTC.

The chain carries TRBV6-6 and TRBJ1-1, with 9 bases identical to TRBD1. Looked up from germline, CDR1 is MNHNY and CDR2 is SVGAGI (reference sequence). The CDR3 covers 14 residues. V lost 6 bases, J lost 1 base, and 3 bases stayed unmatched. The CDR3 here is CASRLTGGNTEAFF. The CDR3 region has the DNA TGTGCCAGCAGACTGACAGGGGGGAACACTGAAGCTTTCTTT.

A single count supports this clone. The gene calls are TRBV10-3 and TRBJ1-2, with D perhaps TRBD1 (5 bases). The germline gives CDR1 ENHRY, CDR2 SYGVKD. The CDR3 length is 15 residues. V shed 3 bases and J shed 8 bases, with 19 bases lying between them. CDR3 protein: CAISDPLGVVEGYTF. CDR3 bases: TGTGCCATCAGTGACCCTCTAGGGGTGGTGGAAGGCTACACCTTC.

This clone came up once. The V gene is TRBV28, the J gene TRBJ2-5; TRBD2 matches at 7 bases. The CDR3 length is 14 residues. Germline assignment: CDR1 MDHEN and CDR2 SYDVKM. V lost 4 bases, J lost 4 bases, and 6 bases stayed unmatched. CDR3 coding DNA: TGTGCCAGCAGTTCGACTAGCAGGAGAGAGACCCAGTACTTC. Its protein product is CASSSTSRRETQYF.

J is TRBJ2-3 and V is TRBV19, with D unresolved. There are 11 residues in the CDR3. Per the germline V gene, CDR1 is LNHDA and CDR2 is SQIVND (reference sequence). V gave up 6 bases and J gave up 2 bases, with 3 bases separating them. CDR3 DNA sequence: TGTGCCAGTAGCCACACAGATACGCAGTATTTT. This codes for CASSHTDTQYF.

This clone was detected only a few times. The chain joins TRBV11-2 to TRBJ1-1; D unresolved. V was pared by 2 bases and J by 0 bases, with 7 bases between. CDR3 size: 14 residues. Germline assignment: CDR1 SGHAT and CDR2 FQNNGV. This CDR3 is CASSLWQLNTEAFF. The CDR3, as DNA: TGTGCCAGCAGCTTATGGCAGTTGAACACTGAAGCTTTCTTT.

The chain employs TRBV10-1 and TRBJ1-1; D call uncertain. In germline, CDR1 is WNHNN, CDR2 SYGVQD (reference sequence). The CDR3 loop spans 13 amino acids. Trimming removed 6 bases at V and 4 bases at J, with 12 bases between. CDR3 region: CASSNAGLTEAFF. DNA for the CDR3: TGCGCCAGCAGCAATGCAGGCCTCACTGAAGCTTTCTTT.

This clone was seen only once. This chain's CDR3 is CASSSRPGGTDTQYF. CDR3 coding DNA: TGTGCCAGCAGCAGTCGACCAGGTGGCACAGATACGCAGTATTTT. V gene TRBV11-3 combines with J gene TRBJ2-3; no firm D call. Looked up from germline, CDR1 is SGHNT and CDR2 is YENEEA. This CDR3 is 15 amino acids long. The V end lost 5 bases, the J end lost 1 base, and 13 bases lay between the germline ends.

The V gene is TRBV19, the J gene TRBJ2-7; D is perhaps TRBD2 (7 bases). Looked up from germline, CDR1 is LNHDA and CDR2 is SQIVND (reference sequence). There are 14 residues in the CDR3. V lost 11 bases to trimming and J lost 7 bases, with 24 bases between them. The CDR3 DNA reads TGTGCCGGTTACTCGGGGGGCCTAAGGTTAGAGCAGTACTTC. Translation gives CAGYSGGLRLEQYF.

The CDR3 spells CASSIVVQETQYF. In nucleotides, the CDR3 is TGTGCCAGTAGTATAGTAGTCCAAGAGACCCAGTACTTC. This chain connects TRBV19 to TRBJ2-5; unclear D gene. Trimming left V 1 base short and J 1 base short, with 4 bases between. CDR3 length equals 13 residues. CDR1 LNHDA and CDR2 SQIVND come from the germline V gene (reference sequence).

This rearrangement joins TRBV6-6 to TRBJ1-1; D gene ambiguous. Germline V gene lookup returns CDR1 MNHNY and CDR2 SVGAGI (reference sequence). This CDR3 spans 14 amino acids. The V end was cut by 0 bases, the J end by 0 bases, with 5 bases between. The CDR3 protein is CASSYSQVNTEAFF. The CDR3 DNA sequence: TGTGCCAGCAGTTACTCGCAGGTGAACACTGAAGCTTTCTTT.

V gene TRBV6-1 combines with J gene TRBJ2-7, with D hard to call. The CDR3 loop spans 11 amino acids. V was clipped by 6 bases and J by 3 bases, with 6 bases between them. Looked up from germline, CDR1 is MNHNS and CDR2 is SASEGT. CDR3 residues: CASRSYYEQYF. The CDR3 DNA is TGTGCCAGCAGGAGCTACTACGAGCAGTACTTC.

The chain uses TRBV7-2 and TRBJ2-7, with 8 positions matching TRBD2. The CDR3 contains 14 residues. The germline V gene encodes CDR1 SGHTA and CDR2 FQGNSA. Trimming cost V 4 bases and J 2 bases; bases outside gene matches: 4. The CDR3 DNA reads as TGTGCCAGCAGCTCTAGCGGGCGTGCCTACGAGCAGTACTTC. This codes for CASSSSGRAYEQYF.

This clone was recorded a few times. The chain carries TRBV6-5 and TRBJ1-1; D is uncertain. This CDR3 has 12 amino acids. V shed 8 bases and J shed 1 base, with 8 bases lying between them. CDR1 and CDR2 (germline): MNHEY, SVGAGI. This CDR3 reads CASGSGNTEAFF. The CDR3 bases are TGTGCCAGCGGCAGCGGGAACACTGAAGCTTTCTTT.

The rearrangement uses TRBV7-2 and TRBJ2-1; D may be TRBD1 (5 bases). The germline gives CDR1 SGHTA, CDR2 FQGNSA. The CDR3 consists of 14 residues. Trimming cost V 4 bases and J 7 bases, with 14 bases left between them. Here the CDR3 DNA reads TGTGCCAGCAGCTCTCGAAGTCAGGGAAATGAGCAGTTCTTC. Translating gives CASSSRSQGNEQFF.

The genes are TRBV11-2 and TRBJ1-3; D may be TRBD1 (5 bases). The CDR3 spans 14 residues. Germline V lookup: CDR1 SGHAT, CDR2 FQNNGV. V was trimmed by 1 base and J by 3 bases, leaving 7 bases between them. CDR3: CASSLGGLGNTIYF. The CDR3 region has the DNA TGTGCCAGCAGCTTAGGGGGCCTTGGAAACACCATATATTTT.

This clone is a singleton in its sample. The chain joins TRBV18 to TRBJ2-3, with 8 bases that match TRBD2. The CDR3 loop spans 14 amino acids. Trimming removed 6 bases from V and 1 base from J; junction bases left unmatched: 3. The germline V gene encodes CDR1 KGHSH and CDR2 LQKENI. CDR3 bases: TGTGCCAGCTCGGCGGGGGGCCGCACAGATACGCAGTATTTT. It is translated as CASSAGGRTDTQYF. Full variable domain (missing parts from reference TRBV18 and TRBJ2-3): NAGVMQNPRHLVRRRGQEARLRCSPMKGHSHVYWYRQLPEEGLKFMVYLQKENIIDESGMPKERFSAEFPKEGPSILRIQQVVRGDSAAYFCASSAGGRTDTQYFGPGTRLTVL.

The chain is built from TRBV18 and TRBJ2-1, with 8 bases matching TRBD1. The CDR3 consists of 13 residues. The V gene's germline CDR1 is KGHSH and CDR2 LQKENI. The J segment lost 7 bases and the V segment lost 7 bases, leaving 6 bases of the junction unmatched. The CDR3 DNA is TGTGCCAGCTTGGGACAGGACAGGAATGAGCAGTTCTTC. Its protein product is CASLGQDRNEQFF.